This passage covers 20 T cell receptor beta chains from one sample sequenced in a study of blood T cells in healthy people across ages. It was with a sample-barcoded 5' primer and a J-beta primer mix that a second PCR of roughly 7 to 11 cycles was run. MiXCR, applied by TCRdb to the 5' RACE reads, yields one record per CDR3 protein. The sample consists of 800,000 or so distinct CDR3 sequences, 35% to 60% of them appearing once. Input material: blood. Source of these receptors: a man older than 75 in good health.

The rearrangement joins TRBV30 to TRBJ2-7; no clear D. Deletions cut 0 bases from V and 6 bases from J, with 9 bases between. This CDR3 is 12 amino acids long. Germline loops: CDR1 GTSNPN, CDR2 SVGIG (reference sequence). In DNA, the CDR3 is TGTGCCTGGAGTGTACGTACAATCGAGCAGTACTTC. It yields the protein CAWSVRTIEQYF.

This rearrangement joins TRBV27 to TRBJ2-5; D is possibly TRBD1 (5 bases). The germline V gene encodes CDR1 MNHEY and CDR2 SMNVEV (reference sequence). The CDR3 is made up of 12 amino acids. Trimming removed 8 bases from V and 3 bases from J, with 10 bases in between. The CDR3 DNA is TGTGCCAGCGGCCGACAGAAAGAGACCCAGTACTTC. It translates to CASGRQKETQYF.

This clonotype was found a few times. DNA for the CDR3: TGTGCCAGCAGCCCCTTGGGGGGGAATTTAAGAGAGACCCAGTACTTC. This gives the protein CASSPLGGNLRETQYF. The rearrangement links TRBV4-2 to TRBJ2-5, with 7 bases aligning to TRBD2. From germline, CDR1 is LGHNA and CDR2 YNFKEQ. This CDR3 spans 16 amino acids. With V trimmed by 4 bases and J by 4 bases, 12 bases remained unmatched.

The CDR3 DNA reads TGTGCCAGCAGCGCTAGCGGGAGGAGCTACAATGAGCAGTTCTTC. Translated, it gives CASSASGRSYNEQFF. V usage is TRBV3-1 and J usage is TRBJ2-1; 11 positions match TRBD2. Looked up from germline, CDR1 is LGHDT and CDR2 is YNNKEL (reference sequence). The CDR3 spans 15 residues. J lost 3 bases, V lost 5 bases, and 3 bases had no gene match.

This clonotype showed up just a few times. The chain employs TRBV6-1 and TRBJ1-2, with D possibly matching TRBD1 (6 bases). CDR3 size: 13 residues. In germline, CDR1 is MNHNS, CDR2 SASEGT. The V and J ends lost 7 bases and 4 bases respectively, with 13 bases between them. In nucleotides, the CDR3 is TGTGCCAGCATGATGGGGGCTGTCTATGGCTACACCTTC. Its translation is CASMMGAVYGYTF.

Comments on this clonotype: A much larger clone differs from this one at a single base, so this may be a read error. The chain couples TRBV4-3 to TRBJ2-3; D gene unclear. CDR1 and CDR2 from the germline V gene are LGHNA and YSLEER. The V end was cut by 1 base, the J end by 4 bases, with 6 bases between. This CDR3 is built from 13 residues. The CDR3 nucleotides read TGCGCCAGCAGCCAAGGTATTGCAGATACGCAGTATTTT. Its translation is CASSQGIADTQYF.

The chain combines TRBV7-2 with TRBJ2-1; D gene uncertain. Germline V gives CDR1 SGHTA, CDR2 FQGNSA. The CDR3 extends over 12 amino acids. Trimming shortened V by 4 bases and J by 10 bases, and 11 bases separated the two germline ends. This chain's CDR3 is CASSSTLGEQFF. Here the CDR3 DNA reads TGTGCCAGCAGCTCCACTCTGGGAGAGCAGTTCTTC. Combining the CDR3 with reference TRBV7-2 and TRBJ2-1 gives the whole variable domain GAGVSQSPSNKVTEKGKDVELRCDPISGHTALYWYRQSLGQGLEFLIYFQGNSAPDKSGLPSDRFSAERTGGSVSTLTIQRTQQEDSAVYLCASSSTLGEQFFGPGTRLTVL.

The rearrangement joins TRBV12-3 or TRBV12-4 to TRBJ1-6, with D unresolved. This CDR3 has 15 residues. Trimming cost V 6 bases and J 3 bases, with 12 bases left between them. CDR3 protein: CASSRIGNYNSPLHF. DNA of the CDR3: TGTGCCAGCAGCCGGATCGGGAACTATAATTCACCCCTCCACTTT.

This clonotype was observed a few times. The V and J genes are TRBV4-3 and TRBJ2-7; TRBD2 is a possible D gene (5 bases). CDR3 length equals 15 residues. CDR1 is LGHNA, CDR2 YSLEER, per germline. V was pared by 0 bases and J by 1 base, with 10 bases between. DNA of the CDR3: TGCGCCAGCAGCCAAGATGCGACGGGGTCCTACGAGCAGTACTTC. Translated: CASSQDATGSYEQYF.

The table lists this clonotype with many counts. The chain combines TRBV20-1 with TRBJ2-5; TRBD1 aligns across 9 bases. V lost 5 bases and J lost 0; bases outside the gene matches: 7. This CDR3 spans 15 amino acids. Germline CDR1 reads DFQATT; CDR2 reads SNEGSKA (reference sequence). The CDR3 reads CSASPGQGNQETQYF. The CDR3, as DNA: TGCAGTGCTTCACCGGGACAGGGAAACCAAGAGACCCAGTACTTC.

This clonotype was counted only a few times. The J gene is TRBJ2-1, the V gene TRBV15; TRBD2 matches 12 bases. V gave up 0 bases and J gave up 2 bases; unmatched junction bases: 5. This CDR3 comprises 18 residues. The germline V gene encodes CDR1 LNHNV and CDR2 YYDKDF (reference sequence). The CDR3 sequence: CATSRDLAGGLAYNEQFF. CDR3 nucleotides: TGTGCCACCAGCAGAGACCTAGCGGGAGGGCTCGCCTACAATGAGCAGTTCTTC. Full variable domain (rest looked up from reference TRBV15 and TRBJ2-1): DAMVIQNPRYQVTQFGKPVTLSCSQTLNHNVMYWYQQKSSQAPKLLFHYYDKDFNNEADTPDNFQSRRPNTSFCFLDIRSPGLGDTAMYLCATSRDLAGGLAYNEQFFGPGTRLTVL.

The chain is built from TRBV7-2 and TRBJ2-1; D is unresolved. The germline V gene has CDR1 SGHTA and CDR2 FQGNSA. This CDR3 spans 13 amino acids. V was cut by 5 bases and J by 7 bases, with 12 bases left in between. CDR3: CASSPRPDNEQFF. CDR3 DNA sequence: TGTGCCAGCAGCCCGAGGCCCGATAATGAGCAGTTCTTC.

The chain combines TRBV20-1 with TRBJ2-1, with TRBD2 identical over 9 bases. This CDR3 has 16 amino acids. The trim removed 3 bases at V and 6 bases at J, leaving 12 bases unmatched. Germline assignment: CDR1 DFQATT and CDR2 SNEGSKA (reference sequence). The CDR3 loop is CSASVAGVHLFNEQFF. CDR3 DNA sequence: TGCAGTGCTAGCGTAGCGGGAGTTCACTTGTTCAATGAGCAGTTCTTC.

The chain links TRBV6-2 or TRBV6-3 to TRBJ2-1, with unresolved D. The CDR3 runs to 14 residues. V was trimmed by 7 bases and J by 4 bases, leaving 14 bases between them. Germline CDR1 reads MNHEY; CDR2 reads SVGEGT. The DNA of the CDR3 is TGTGCCAGCAAAGCAACCTATCAGTACAATGAGCAGTTCTTC. It specifies CASKATYQYNEQFF.

V gene TRBV11-2 combines with J gene TRBJ2-2; a weak D match, TRBD1 (5 bases). V lost 3 bases to trimming and J lost 3 bases, with 8 bases between them. The CDR3 contains 14 residues. The germline CDR1 and CDR2 sequences are SGHAT and FQNNGV. The CDR3 sequence is CASSFGAHTGELFF. The CDR3 DNA follows: TGTGCCAGCAGCTTTGGGGCGCACACCGGGGAGCTGTTTTTT. The full variable domain, completed using reference TRBV11-2 and TRBJ2-2, is EAGVAQSPRYKIIEKRQSVAFWCNPISGHATLYWYQQILGQGPKLLIQFQNNGVVDDSQLPKDRFSAERLKGVDSTLKIQPAKLEDSAVYLCASSFGAHTGELFFGEGSRLTVL.

The chain uses TRBV29-1 and TRBJ2-3; 11 positions match TRBD2. The germline V gene encodes CDR1 SQVTM and CDR2 ANQGSEA. CDR3 length: 14 amino acids. The V gene end was trimmed by 5 bases and the J gene end by 3 bases; junction bases not matched to a gene: 4. In nucleotides, the CDR3 is TGCAGCGTTAATAGCGGGAGGGCGACAGATACGCAGTATTTT. It codes for CSVNSGRATDTQYF.

V usage is TRBV10-3 and J usage is TRBJ2-7; D may be TRBD1 (6 bases). Trimming pared 0 bases from V and 7 bases from J, leaving 10 bases between. CDR1 and CDR2 (germline): ENHRY, SYGVKD. The CDR3 loop spans 13 amino acids. The CDR3 DNA reads TGTGCCATCAGTGAGTCACAGGGCTGGGAGCAGTACTTC. Translated, it gives CAISESQGWEQYF.

V gene TRBV21-1 combines with J gene TRBJ2-5; TRBD1, the table's D call, was not compared with the DNA. TRBV21-1 is given as a pseudogene. This CDR3 has 15 amino acids. The CDR3 nucleotides read TGTGCCGGGGACGGATTGCCACCCCGAGGGGAGACCCAGTACTTC. It is translated as CAGDGLPPRGETQYF.

J is TRBJ1-2 and V is TRBV6-1; a possible D gene is TRBD1 (6 bases). V gave up 11 bases and J gave up 5 bases, with 15 bases separating them. The germline CDR1 and CDR2 sequences are MNHNS and SASEGT. The CDR3 spans 12 residues. The CDR3 spells CAGRTDYYGYTF. The CDR3 DNA follows: TGTGCCGGCCGGACAGACTATTATGGCTACACCTTC.

This chain joins TRBV28 and TRBJ2-1; 9 bases align to TRBD2. The V segment lost 4 bases and the J segment 4 bases; nucleotides outside the gene matches: 8. CDR1 and CDR2 from the germline V gene are MDHEN and SYDVKM. The length of the CDR3 is 16 residues. The CDR3 bases are TGTGCCAGCAGTTCATACTCTAGCGGGATATACAATGAGCAGTTCTTC. It codes for CASSSYSSGIYNEQFF.